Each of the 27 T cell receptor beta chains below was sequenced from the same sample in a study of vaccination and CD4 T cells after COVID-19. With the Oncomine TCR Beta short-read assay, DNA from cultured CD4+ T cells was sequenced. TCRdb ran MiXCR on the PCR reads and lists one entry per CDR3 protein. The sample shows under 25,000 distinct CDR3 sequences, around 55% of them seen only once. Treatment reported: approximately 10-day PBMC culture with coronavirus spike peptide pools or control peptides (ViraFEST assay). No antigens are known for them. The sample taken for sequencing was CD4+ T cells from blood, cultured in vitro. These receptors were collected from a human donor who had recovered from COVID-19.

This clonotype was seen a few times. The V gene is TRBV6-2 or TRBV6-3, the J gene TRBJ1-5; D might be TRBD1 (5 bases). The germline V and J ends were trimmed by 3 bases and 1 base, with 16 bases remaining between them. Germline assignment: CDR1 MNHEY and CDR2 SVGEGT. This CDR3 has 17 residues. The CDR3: CASSYTGQPRSNQPQHF. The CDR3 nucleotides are TGTGCCAGCAGTTATACAGGACAACCGCGGAGCAATCAGCCCCAGCATTTT.

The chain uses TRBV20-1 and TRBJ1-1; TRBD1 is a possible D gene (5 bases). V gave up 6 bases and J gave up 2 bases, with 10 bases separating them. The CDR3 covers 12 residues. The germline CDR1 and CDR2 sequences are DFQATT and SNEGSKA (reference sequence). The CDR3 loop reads CSAPGGNTEAFF. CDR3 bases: TGCAGTGCCCCGGGGGGTAACACTGAAGCTTTCTTT.

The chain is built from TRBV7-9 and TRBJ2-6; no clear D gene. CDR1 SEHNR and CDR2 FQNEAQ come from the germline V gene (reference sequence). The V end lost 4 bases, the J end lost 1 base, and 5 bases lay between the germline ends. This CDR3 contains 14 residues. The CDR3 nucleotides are TGTGCCAGCAGCTGGGATTCTGGGGCCAACGTCCTGACTTTC. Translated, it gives CASSWDSGANVLTF.

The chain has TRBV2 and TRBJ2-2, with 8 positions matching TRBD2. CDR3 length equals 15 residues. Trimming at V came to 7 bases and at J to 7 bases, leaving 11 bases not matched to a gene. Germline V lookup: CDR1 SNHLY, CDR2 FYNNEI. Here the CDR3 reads CASKVRREEGGELFF. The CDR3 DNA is TGTGCCAGCAAGGTTCGGCGGGAGGAAGGCGGGGAGCTGTTTTTT.

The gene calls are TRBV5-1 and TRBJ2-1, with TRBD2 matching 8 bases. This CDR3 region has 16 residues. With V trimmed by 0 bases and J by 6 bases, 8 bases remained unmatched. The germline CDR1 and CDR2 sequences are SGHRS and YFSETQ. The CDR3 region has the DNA TGCGCCAGCAGCTTGGAAGCGGGAGTCGGGTCCAATGAGCAGTTCTTC. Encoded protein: CASSLEAGVGSNEQFF.

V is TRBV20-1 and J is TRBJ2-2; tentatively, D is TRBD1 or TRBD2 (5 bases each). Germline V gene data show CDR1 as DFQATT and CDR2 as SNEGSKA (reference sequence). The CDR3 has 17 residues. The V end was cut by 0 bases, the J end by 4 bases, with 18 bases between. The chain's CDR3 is CSARETSRGAVTGELFF. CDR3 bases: TGCAGTGCTAGAGAGACCAGCAGAGGGGCGGTCACCGGGGAGCTGTTTTTT.

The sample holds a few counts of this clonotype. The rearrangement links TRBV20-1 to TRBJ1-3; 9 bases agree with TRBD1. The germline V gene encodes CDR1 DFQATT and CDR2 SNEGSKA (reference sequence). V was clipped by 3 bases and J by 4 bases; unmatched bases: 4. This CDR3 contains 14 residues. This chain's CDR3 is CSARGTGWGNTIYF. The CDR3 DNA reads TGCAGTGCTAGGGGGACAGGGTGGGGAAACACCATATATTTT.

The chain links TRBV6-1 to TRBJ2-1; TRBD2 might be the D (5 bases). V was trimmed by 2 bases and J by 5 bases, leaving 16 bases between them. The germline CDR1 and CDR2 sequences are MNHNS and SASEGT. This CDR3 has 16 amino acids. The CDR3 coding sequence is TGTGCCAGCAGTGAAAATTGGAGGACTGCAAACAATGAGCAGTTCTTC. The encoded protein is CASSENWRTANNEQFF.

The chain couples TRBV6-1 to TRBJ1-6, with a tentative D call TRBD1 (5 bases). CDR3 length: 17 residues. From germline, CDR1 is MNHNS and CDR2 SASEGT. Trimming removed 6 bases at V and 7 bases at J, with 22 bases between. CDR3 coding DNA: TGTGCCAGCAGCCGGTCGTTGGGGCTGGGGGTAAATTCACCCCTCCACTTT. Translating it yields CASSRSLGLGVNSPLHF.

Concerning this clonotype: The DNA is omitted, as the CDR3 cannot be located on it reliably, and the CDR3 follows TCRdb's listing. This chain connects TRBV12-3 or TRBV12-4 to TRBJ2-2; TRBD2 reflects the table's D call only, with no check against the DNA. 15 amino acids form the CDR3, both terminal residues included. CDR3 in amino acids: CASSLGGLRAGELFF.

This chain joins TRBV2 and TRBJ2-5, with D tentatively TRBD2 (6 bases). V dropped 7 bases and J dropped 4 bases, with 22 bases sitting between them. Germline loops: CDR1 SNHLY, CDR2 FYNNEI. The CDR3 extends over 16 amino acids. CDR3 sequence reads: CASTPLGGVGGETQYF. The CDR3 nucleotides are TGTGCCAGCACTCCCCTCGGCGGCGTCGGGGGAGAGACCCAGTACTTC.

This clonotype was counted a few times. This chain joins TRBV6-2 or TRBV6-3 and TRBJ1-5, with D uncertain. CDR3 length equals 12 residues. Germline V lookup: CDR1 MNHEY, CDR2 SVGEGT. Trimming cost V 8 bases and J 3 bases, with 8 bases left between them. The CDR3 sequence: CASYSLNQPQHF. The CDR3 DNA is TGTGCCAGCTACAGCCTCAATCAGCCCCAGCATTTT.

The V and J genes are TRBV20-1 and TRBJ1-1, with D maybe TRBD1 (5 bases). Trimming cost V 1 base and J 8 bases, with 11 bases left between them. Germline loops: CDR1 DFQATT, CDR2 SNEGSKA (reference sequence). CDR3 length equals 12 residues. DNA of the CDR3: TGCAGTGCTAGAGGGGTTTGGGGGGAAGCTTTCTTT. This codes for CSARGVWGEAFF.

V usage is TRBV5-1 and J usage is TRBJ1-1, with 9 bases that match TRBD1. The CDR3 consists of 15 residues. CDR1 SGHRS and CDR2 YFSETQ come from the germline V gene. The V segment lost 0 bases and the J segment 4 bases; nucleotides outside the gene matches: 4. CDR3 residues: CASSLATGGSTEAFF. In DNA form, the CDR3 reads TGCGCCAGCAGCTTGGCGACAGGGGGAAGCACTGAAGCTTTCTTT.

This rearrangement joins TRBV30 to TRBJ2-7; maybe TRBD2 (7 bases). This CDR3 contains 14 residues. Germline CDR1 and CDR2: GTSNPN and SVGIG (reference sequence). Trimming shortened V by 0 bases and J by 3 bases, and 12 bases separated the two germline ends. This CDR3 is CAWSVQGLSYEQYF. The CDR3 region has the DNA TGTGCCTGGAGTGTACAGGGACTAAGCTACGAGCAGTACTTC.

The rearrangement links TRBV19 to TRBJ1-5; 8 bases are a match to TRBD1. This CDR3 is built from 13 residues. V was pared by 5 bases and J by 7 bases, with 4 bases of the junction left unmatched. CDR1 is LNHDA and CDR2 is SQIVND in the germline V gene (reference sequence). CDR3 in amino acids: CASSGQGLQPQHF. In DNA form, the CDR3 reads TGTGCCAGTAGTGGACAGGGACTGCAGCCCCAGCATTTT.

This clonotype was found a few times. The CDR3 DNA sequence: TGTGCCAGTAAAGGGACAGGGGAAAATCAGCCCCAGCATTTT. This gives the protein CASKGTGENQPQHF. The chain combines TRBV19 with TRBJ1-5, with TRBD1 matching 10 bases. V trimming: 7 bases; J trimming: 4 bases; junction bases outside the gene matches: 4. The length of the CDR3 is 14 residues. The germline gives CDR1 LNHDA, CDR2 SQIVND (reference sequence).

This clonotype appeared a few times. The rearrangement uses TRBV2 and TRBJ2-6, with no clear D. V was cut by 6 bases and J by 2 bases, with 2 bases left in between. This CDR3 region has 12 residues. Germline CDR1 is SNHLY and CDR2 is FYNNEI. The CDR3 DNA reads TGTGCCAGCAGGGCTGGGGCCAACGTCCTGACTTTC. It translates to CASRAGANVLTF.

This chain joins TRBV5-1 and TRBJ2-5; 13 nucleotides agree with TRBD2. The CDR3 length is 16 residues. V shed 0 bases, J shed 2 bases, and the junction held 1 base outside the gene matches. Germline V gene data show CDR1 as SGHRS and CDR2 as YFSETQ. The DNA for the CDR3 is TGCGCCAGCAGCTTGGGACTAGCGGGGGGACAAGAGACCCAGTACTTC. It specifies CASSLGLAGGQETQYF.

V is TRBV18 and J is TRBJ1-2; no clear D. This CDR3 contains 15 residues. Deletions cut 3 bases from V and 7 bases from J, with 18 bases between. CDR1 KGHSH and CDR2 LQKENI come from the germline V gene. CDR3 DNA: TGTGCCAGCTCACCCGGAAACGGGATATTACGTGGCTACACCTTC. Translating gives CASSPGNGILRGYTF.

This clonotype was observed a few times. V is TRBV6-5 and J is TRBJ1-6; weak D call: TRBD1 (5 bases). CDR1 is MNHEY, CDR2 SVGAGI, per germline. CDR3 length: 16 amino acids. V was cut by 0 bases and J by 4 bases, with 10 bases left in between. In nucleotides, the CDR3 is TGTGCCAGCAGTTACTCCCGGGACCCTTATAATTCACCCCTCCACTTT. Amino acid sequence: CASSYSRDPYNSPLHF.

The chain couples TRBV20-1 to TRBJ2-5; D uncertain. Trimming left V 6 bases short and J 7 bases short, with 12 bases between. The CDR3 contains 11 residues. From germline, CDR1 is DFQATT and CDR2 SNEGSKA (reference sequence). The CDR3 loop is CSAHYTVTQYF. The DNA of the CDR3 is TGCAGTGCACATTACACGGTGACCCAGTACTTC.

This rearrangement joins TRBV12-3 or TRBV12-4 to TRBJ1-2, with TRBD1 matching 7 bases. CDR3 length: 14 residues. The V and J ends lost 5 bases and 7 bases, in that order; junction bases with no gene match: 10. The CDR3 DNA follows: TGTGCCAGCAGTCAAGACAACTACAGGGGTGGCTACACCTTC. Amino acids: CASSQDNYRGGYTF.

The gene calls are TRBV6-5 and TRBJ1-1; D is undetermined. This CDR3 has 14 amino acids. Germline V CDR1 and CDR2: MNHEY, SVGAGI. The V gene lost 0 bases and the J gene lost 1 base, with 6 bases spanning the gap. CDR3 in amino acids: CASSYSTENTEAFF. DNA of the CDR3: TGTGCCAGCAGTTACTCGACGGAGAACACTGAAGCTTTCTTT.

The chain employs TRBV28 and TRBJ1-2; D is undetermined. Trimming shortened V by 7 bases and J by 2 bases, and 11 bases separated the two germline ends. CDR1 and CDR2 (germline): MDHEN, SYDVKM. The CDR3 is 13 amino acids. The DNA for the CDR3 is TGTGCCAGCAACCTACAGCTAAACTATGGCTACACCTTC. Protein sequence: CASNLQLNYGYTF.

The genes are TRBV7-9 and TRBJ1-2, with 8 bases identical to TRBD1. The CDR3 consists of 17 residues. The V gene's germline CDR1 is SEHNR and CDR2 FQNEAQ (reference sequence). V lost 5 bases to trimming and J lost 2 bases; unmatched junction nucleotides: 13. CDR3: CASSPRQGLAVNYGYTF. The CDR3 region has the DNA TGTGCCAGCAGCCCCCGACAGGGGTTGGCCGTAAACTATGGCTACACCTTC.

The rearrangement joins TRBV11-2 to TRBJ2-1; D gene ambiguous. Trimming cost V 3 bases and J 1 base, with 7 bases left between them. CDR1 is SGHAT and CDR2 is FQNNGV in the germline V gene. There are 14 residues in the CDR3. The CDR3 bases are TGTGCCAGCAGCTTTTTACGGTCCTACAATGAGCAGTTCTTC. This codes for CASSFLRSYNEQFF.